This TCR beta chain derives from a study of cytomegalovirus exposure and HLA in healthy donors. Of note for this clone: Its cognate antigen is unknown.

Findings and limits, study-wide: Rarity characterized most TCR sequences, yet some public TCRs appeared in many donors.

J lost 2 bases, V lost 3 bases, and 3 bases had no gene match. This CDR3 contains 14 residues. In germline, CDR1 is MDHEN, CDR2 SYDVKM. The table came from immunoSEQ multiplex PCR; TCRdb's copy has only in-frame clones and leaves some out. This table holds some 170,000 clones, roughly 86% found once. Donors were drawn from the approximately 110-subject validation cohort, separate from the approximately 700-subject first cohort. The sample was PBMCs. The sequence was obtained from a man aged 18 to 35 in good health and CMV-seropositive. The chain joins TRBV28 to TRBJ2-5; 7 bases match TRBD1. CDR3 residues: CASSFDREQETQYF. DNA of the CDR3: TGTGCCAGCAGTTTTGACAGGGAACAAGAGACCCAGTACTTC.